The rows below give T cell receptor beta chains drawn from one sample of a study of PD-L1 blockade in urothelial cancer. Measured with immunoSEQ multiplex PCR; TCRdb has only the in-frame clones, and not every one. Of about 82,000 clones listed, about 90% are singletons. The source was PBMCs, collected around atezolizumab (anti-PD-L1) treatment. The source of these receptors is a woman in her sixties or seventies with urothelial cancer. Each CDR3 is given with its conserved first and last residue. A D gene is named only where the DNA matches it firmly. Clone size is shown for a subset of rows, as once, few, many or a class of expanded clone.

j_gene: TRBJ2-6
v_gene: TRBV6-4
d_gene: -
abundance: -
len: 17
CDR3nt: TGTGCCAGCTGGTTGCAGGGTCTCCACCCTGGGGCCAACGTCCTGACTTTC
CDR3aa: CASWLQGLHPGANVLTF

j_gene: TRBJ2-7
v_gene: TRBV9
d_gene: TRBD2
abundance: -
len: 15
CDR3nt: TGTGCCAGCAGCGCGGGGACTACCACGGCCTACGAGCAGTACTTC
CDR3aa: CASSAGTTTAYEQYF

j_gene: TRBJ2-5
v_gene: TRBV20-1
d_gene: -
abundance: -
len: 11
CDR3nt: TGCAGTGCTGGGGGGCAAGAGACCCAGTACTTC
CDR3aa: CSAGGQETQYF

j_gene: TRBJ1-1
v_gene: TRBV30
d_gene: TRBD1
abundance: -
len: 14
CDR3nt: TGTGCCTGGAGTGCCAGGACAGGGGACACTGAAGCTTTCTTT
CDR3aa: CAWSARTGDTEAFF

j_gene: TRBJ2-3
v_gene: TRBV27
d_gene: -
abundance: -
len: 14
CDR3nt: TGTGCCAGCAGTTCGGTACGTCGCACAGATACGCAGTATTTT
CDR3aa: CASSSVRRTDTQYF

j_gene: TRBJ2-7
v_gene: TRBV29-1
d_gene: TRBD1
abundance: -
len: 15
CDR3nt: TGCAGCGTTGAACCCCCCGGGACAGGGAACGGCGAGCAGTACTTC
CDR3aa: CSVEPPGTGNGEQYF

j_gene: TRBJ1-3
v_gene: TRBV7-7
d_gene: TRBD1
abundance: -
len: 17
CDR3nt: TGTGCCAGCAGCCCTAGGGGGACAGAAGCCTCTGGAAACACCATATATTTT
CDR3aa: CASSPRGTEASGNTIYF

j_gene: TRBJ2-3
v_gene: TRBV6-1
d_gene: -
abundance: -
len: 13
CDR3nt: TGTGCCAGCAGTGAAGTGAGAGCAGATACGCAGTATTTT
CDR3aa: CASSEVRADTQYF

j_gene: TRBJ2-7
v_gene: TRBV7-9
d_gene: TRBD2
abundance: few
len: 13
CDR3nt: TGTGCCAGCAGCTCGAGGACTAGATACGAGCAGTACTTC
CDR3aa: CASSSRTRYEQYF

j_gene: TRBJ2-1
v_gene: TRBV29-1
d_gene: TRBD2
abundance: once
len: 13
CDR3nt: TGCAGCGCTGGGACTAGCGAGGACAATGAGCAGTTCTTC
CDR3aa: CSAGTSEDNEQFF

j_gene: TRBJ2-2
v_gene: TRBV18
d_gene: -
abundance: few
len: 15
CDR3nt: TGTGCCAGCTCACCCCGGGAAACGTCTCGGGGGGAGCTGTTTTTT
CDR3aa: CASSPRETSRGELFF

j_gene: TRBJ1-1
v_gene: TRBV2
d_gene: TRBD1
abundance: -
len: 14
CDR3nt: TGTGCCAGCAGTGAACCCGGGACAGGGGATGAAGCTTTCTTT
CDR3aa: CASSEPGTGDEAFF

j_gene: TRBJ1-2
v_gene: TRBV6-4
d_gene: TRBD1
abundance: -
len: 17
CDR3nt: TGTGCCAGCAGTGCCTTAATGGGGGACAGCAAGGACTATGGCTACACCTTC
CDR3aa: CASSALMGDSKDYGYTF

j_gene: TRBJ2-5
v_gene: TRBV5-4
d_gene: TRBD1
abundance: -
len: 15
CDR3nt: TGTGCCAGCAGGCTAGGACAGGGAGGAGCAGAGACCCAGTACTTC
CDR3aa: CASRLGQGGAETQYF

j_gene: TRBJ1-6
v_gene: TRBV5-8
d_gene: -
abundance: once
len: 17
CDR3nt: TGTGCCAGCAGCTTTTTAAGTCTTGGGGGGGATAATTCACCCCTCCACTTT
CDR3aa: CASSFLSLGGDNSPLHF

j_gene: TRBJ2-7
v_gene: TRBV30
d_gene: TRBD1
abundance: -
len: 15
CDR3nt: TGTGCCTGGAGCCGCCGGGACAGGGGTTTCTACGAGCAGTACTTC
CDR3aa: CAWSRRDRGFYEQYF

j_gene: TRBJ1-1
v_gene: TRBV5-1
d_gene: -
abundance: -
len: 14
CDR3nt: TGCGCCAGCAGCCGACCGGGGGGGAACACTGAAGCTTTCTTT
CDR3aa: CASSRPGGNTEAFF

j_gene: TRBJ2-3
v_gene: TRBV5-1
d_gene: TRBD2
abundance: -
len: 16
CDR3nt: TGCGCCAGCAGCTTGGGACTAGCGGGAGCGGTAGATACGCAGTATTTT
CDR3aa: CASSLGLAGAVDTQYF

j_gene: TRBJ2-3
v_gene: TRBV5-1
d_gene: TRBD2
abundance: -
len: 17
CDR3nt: TGCGCCAGCAGCTTGGCCCAATTAGCGGGGAACACAGATACGCAGTATTTT
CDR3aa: CASSLAQLAGNTDTQYF

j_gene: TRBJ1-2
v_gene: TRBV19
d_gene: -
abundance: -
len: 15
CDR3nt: TGTGCCAGTAGTCCACAGAGGGCCATGGCCTATGGCTACACCTTC
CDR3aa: CASSPQRAMAYGYTF

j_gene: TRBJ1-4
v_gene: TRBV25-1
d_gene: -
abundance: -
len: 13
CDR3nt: TGTGCCAGCGCTGTGGCAGGGGAAGAAAAACTGTTTTTT
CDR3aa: CASAVAGEEKLFF

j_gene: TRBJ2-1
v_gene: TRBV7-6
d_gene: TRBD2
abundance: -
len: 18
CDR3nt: TGTGCCAGCAGTCAAATGGGATCGGGACTAGCTGCCTACAATGAGCAGTTCTTC
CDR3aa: CASSQMGSGLAAYNEQFF

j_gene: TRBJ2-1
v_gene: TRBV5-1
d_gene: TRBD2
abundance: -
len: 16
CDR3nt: TGCGCCAGCAGCTTGGAGGGGGCTAGCGGGATCGATGAGCAGTTCTTC
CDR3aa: CASSLEGASGIDEQFF

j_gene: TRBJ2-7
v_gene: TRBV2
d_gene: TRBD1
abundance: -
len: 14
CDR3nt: TGTGCCAGCACGAGGGACAGGATGTCCTACGAGCAGTACTTC
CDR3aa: CASTRDRMSYEQYF

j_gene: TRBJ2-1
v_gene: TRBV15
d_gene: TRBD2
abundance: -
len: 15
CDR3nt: TGTGCCACCAGCAGAGGGGGGGGGAACATCGATGAGCAGTTCTTC
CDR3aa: CATSRGGGNIDEQFF

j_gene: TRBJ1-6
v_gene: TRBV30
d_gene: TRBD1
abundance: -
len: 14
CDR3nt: TGTGCCTGGAATCAAGACAGGGTGGGTTCACCCCTCCACTTT
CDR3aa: CAWNQDRVGSPLHF

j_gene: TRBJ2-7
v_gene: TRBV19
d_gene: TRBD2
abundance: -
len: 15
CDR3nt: TGTGCCAGTAGAGTGGGACTAGCGGGGGACTACGAGCAGTACTTC
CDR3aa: CASRVGLAGDYEQYF

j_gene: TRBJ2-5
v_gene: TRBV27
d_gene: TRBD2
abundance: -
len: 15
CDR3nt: TGTGCCAGCAGTTTAGGACTAGCGGGAGCAGAGACCCAGTACTTC
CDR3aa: CASSLGLAGAETQYF

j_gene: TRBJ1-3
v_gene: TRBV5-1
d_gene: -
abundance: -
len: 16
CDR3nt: TGCGCCAGCACCCAGGGCTCCAGGACCTCTGGAAACACCATATATTTT
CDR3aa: CASTQGSRTSGNTIYF

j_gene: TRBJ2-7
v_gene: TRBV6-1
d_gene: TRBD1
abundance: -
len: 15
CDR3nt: TGTGCCAGCAGTGTGAGTTGGGACAGAGGGTACGAGCAGTACTTC
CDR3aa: CASSVSWDRGYEQYF

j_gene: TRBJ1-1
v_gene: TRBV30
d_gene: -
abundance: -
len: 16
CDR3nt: TGTGCCTGGAGGAGGTGGGGAGACAGGATGAACACTGAAGCTTTCTTT
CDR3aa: CAWRRWGDRMNTEAFF

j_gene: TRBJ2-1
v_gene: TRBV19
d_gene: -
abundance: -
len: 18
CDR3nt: TGTGCCAGTAGCCGCGCACTAGCCCGTTTGGGCTCCTACAATGAGCAGTTCTTC
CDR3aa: CASSRALARLGSYNEQFF

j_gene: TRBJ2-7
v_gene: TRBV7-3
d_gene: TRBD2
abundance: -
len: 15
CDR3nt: TGTGCCAGCAGCTTAGGACTAGCGGGAGACTACGAGCAGTACTTC
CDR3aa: CASSLGLAGDYEQYF

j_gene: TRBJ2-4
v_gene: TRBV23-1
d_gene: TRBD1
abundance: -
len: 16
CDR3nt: TGCGCCAGCAACCCCCGAACGGGGACAGCTAAAAACATTCAGTACTTC
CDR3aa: CASNPRTGTAKNIQYF

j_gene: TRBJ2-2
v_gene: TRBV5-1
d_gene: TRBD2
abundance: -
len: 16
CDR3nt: TGCGCCAGCAGCTTAGGATGGACTAGCGGCACCGGGGAGCTGTTTTTT
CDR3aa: CASSLGWTSGTGELFF

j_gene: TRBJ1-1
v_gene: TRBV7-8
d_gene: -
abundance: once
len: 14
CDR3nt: TGTGCCAGCAGCTTATCGGAGATGAACACTGAAGCTTTCTTT
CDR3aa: CASSLSEMNTEAFF

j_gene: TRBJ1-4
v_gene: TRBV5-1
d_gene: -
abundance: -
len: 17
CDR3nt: TGCGCCAGCAGCTTGAATGGGCAGGGCGCAACTAATGAAAAACTGTTTTTT
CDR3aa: CASSLNGQGATNEKLFF

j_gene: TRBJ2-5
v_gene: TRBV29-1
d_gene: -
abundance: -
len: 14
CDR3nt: TGCAGCGTTGAAGACCGGGGCGGGAAAGAGACCCAGTACTTC
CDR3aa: CSVEDRGGKETQYF

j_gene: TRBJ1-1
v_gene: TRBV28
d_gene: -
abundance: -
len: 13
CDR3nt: TGTGCCAGCAGGCGAACAGTGAACACTGAAGCTTTCTTT
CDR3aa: CASRRTVNTEAFF

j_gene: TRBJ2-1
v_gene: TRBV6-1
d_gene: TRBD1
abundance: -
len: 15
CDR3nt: TGTGCCAGCAGTGAATTCGGGACAGGCTACAATGAGCAGTTCTTC
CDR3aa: CASSEFGTGYNEQFF

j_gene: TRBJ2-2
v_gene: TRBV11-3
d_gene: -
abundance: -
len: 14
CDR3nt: TGTGCCAGCAGCTTATCAGGGTTCACCGGGGAGCTGTTTTTT
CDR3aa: CASSLSGFTGELFF

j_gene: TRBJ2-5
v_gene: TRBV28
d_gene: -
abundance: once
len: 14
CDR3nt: TGTGCCAGCAGCCACCGGGACATCCAAGAGACCCAGTACTTC
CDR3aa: CASSHRDIQETQYF

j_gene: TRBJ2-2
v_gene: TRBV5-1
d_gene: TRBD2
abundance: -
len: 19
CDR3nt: TGCGCCAGCAGCATTGGACATTCTGGACTAGCGGGAGTATCCGGGGAGCTGTTTTTT
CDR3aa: CASSIGHSGLAGVSGELFF

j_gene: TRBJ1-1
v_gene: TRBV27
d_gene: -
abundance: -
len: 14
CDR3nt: TGTGCCAGCAGTTTAAGTGGGACAAGGATCCAAGCTTTCTTT
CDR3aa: CASSLSGTRIQAFF

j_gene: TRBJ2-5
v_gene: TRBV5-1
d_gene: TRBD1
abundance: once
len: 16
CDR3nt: TGCGCCAGCAGCTTGGCCGGGGACAGGGTTTCAGAGACCCAGTACTTC
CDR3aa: CASSLAGDRVSETQYF

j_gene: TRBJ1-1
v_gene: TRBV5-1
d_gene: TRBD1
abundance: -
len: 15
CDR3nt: TGCGCCAGCAGCTCCCCCGGGACAGGGGCTGCGCGGGCTTTCTTT
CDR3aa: CASSSPGTGAARAFF

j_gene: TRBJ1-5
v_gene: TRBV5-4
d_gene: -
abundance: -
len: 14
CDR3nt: TGTGCCAGCAGCTTTGGAGGGACGGGCCAGCCCCAGCATTTT
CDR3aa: CASSFGGTGQPQHF

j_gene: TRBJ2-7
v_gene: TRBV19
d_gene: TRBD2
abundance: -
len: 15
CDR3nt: TGTGCCAGTAGTACGTATAGCGGGGGGGACTACGAGCAGTACTTC
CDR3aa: CASSTYSGGDYEQYF

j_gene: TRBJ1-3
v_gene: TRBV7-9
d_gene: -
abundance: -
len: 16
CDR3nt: TGTGCCAGCAGCTTAGTCAGGGTGCGCTCTGGAAACACCATATATTTT
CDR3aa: CASSLVRVRSGNTIYF

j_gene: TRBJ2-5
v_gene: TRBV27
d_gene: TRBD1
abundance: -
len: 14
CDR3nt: TGTGCCAGCAGGGAGACAGGGAAGCAAGAGACCCAGTACTTC
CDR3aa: CASRETGKQETQYF

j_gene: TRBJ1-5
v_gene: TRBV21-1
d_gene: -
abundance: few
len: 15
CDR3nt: TGTGCCAGCTGCGACGGGACAGATAGCAATCAGCCCCAGCATTTT
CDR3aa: CASCDGTDSNQPQHF

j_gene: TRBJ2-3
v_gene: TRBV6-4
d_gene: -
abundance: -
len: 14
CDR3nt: TGTGCCAGCAGCGTGGACAGCAGCACAGATACGCAGTATTTT
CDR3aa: CASSVDSSTDTQYF

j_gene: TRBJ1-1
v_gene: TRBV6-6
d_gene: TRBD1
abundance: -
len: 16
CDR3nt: TGTGCCAGCAGTTTTTCCGGGACAGGGCCAATCACTGAAGCTTTCTTT
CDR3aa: CASSFSGTGPITEAFF

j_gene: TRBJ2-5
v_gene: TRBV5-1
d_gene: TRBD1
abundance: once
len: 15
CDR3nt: TGCGCCAGCAGCGAATACAGGGGGTACCAAGAGACCCAGTACTTC
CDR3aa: CASSEYRGYQETQYF